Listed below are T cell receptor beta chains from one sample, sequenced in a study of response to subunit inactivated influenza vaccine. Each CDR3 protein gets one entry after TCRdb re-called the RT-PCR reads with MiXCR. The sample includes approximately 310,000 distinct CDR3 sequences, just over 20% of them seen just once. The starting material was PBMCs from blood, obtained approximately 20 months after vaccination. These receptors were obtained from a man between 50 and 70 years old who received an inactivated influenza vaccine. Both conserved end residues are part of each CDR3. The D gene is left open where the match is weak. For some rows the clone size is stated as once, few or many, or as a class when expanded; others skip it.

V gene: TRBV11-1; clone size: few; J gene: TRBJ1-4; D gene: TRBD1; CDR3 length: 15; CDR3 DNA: TGTGCCAGCAGCTACATGACAGGGGGCGACGAAAAACTGTTTTTT; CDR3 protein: CASSYMTGGDEKLFF
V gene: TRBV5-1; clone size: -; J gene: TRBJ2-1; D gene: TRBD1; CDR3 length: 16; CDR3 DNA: TGCGCCAGCAGCCGAGGACAGGGGGCTTCCTACAATGAGCAGTTCTTC; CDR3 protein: CASSRGQGASYNEQFF
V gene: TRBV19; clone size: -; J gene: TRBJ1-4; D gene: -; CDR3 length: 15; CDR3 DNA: TGTGCCAGTAGTATCGCCGGTCCGGTTGGGCAAAAACTGTTTTTT; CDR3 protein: CASSIAGPVGQKLFF
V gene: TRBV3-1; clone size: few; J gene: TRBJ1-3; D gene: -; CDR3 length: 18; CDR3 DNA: TGTGCCAGCAGCCAAGAATACAACCTCCGTCCGACTGGAAACACCATATATTTT; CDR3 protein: CASSQEYNLRPTGNTIYF
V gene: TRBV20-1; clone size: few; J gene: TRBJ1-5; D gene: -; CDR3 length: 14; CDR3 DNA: TGCAGTGCCCCACTGGACCGCCGAAATCAGCCCCAGCATTTT; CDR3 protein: CSAPLDRRNQPQHF
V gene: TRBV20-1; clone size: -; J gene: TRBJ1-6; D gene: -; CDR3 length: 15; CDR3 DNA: TGCAGTGCTAGAGATGGTTGGGCCGGCAATTCACCCCTCCACTTT; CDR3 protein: CSARDGWAGNSPLHF
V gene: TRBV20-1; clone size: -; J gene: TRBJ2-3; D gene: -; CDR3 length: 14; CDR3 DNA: TGCAGTGCTAGAGCGCCGGGGGTATCAGATACGCAGTATTTT; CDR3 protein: CSARAPGVSDTQYF
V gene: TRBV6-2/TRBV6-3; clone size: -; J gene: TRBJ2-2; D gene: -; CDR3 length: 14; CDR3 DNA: TGTGCCAGCAGCACAACAGGGACCACCGGGGAGCTGTTTTTT; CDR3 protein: CASSTTGTTGELFF
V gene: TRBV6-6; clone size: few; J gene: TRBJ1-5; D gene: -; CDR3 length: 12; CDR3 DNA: TGTGCCAGCAGCCCCCCCGATCGGCCCCAGCATTTT; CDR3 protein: CASSPPDRPQHF
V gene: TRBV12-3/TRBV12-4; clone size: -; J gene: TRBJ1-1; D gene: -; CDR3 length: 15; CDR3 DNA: TGTGCCAGCAGGCCTTGGGGGGCAGGGGAGACTGAAGCTTTCTTT; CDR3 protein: CASRPWGAGETEAFF
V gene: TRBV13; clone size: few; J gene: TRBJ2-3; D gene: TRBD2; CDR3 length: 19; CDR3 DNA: TGTGCCAGCAGCTTAATTTCCTCCGTGACTAGCGGTTTCACAGATACGCAGTATTTT; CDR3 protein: CASSLISSVTSGFTDTQYF
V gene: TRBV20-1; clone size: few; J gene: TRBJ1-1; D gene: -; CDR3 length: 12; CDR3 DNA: TGCAGTGCCACAAGGGGAGTGACTGAAGCTTTCTTT; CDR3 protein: CSATRGVTEAFF
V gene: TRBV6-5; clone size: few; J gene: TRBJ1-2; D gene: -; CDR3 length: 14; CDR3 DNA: TGTGCCAGCAGTTACTCGATCAGGGAAGGGAGCTACACCTTC; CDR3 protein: CASSYSIREGSYTF
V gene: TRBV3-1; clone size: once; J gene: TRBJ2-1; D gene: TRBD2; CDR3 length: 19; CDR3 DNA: TGTGCCAGCAGTCGAACTAGCGGGAGGGCCTCGTTCTGGGGTAATGAGCAGTTCTTC; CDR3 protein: CASSRTSGRASFWGNEQFF
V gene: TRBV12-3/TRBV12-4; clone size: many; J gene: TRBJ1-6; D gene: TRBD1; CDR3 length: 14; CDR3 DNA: TGTGCCAGCAGTAAACAGGGGGCTAGTTCACCCCTCCACTTT; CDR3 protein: CASSKQGASSPLHF
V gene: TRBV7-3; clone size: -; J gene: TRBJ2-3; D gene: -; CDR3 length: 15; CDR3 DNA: TGTGCCAGCAGCTGGACCGGGGGCGGCACAGATACGCAGTATTTT; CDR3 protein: CASSWTGGGTDTQYF
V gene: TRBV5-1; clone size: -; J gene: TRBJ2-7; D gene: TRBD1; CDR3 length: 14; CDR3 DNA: TGCGCCAGCAGCTGGGGGACAGAGACCTACGAGCAGTACTTC; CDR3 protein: CASSWGTETYEQYF
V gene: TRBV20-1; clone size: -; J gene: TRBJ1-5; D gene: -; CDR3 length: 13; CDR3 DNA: TGCAGTGCTAGAAAAGATAGCAATCAGCCCCAGCATTTT; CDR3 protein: CSARKDSNQPQHF
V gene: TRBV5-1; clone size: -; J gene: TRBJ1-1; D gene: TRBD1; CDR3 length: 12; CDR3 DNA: TGCGCCAGCAGCGTGGACAGGGTTGAAGCTTTCTTT; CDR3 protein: CASSVDRVEAFF
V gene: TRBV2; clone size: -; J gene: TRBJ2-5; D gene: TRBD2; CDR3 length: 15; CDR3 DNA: TGTGCCAGCAGTGTGGGGACTAGCGGACTAGAGACCCAGTACTTC; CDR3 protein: CASSVGTSGLETQYF
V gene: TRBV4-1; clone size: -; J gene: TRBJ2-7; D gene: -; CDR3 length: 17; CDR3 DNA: TGCGCCAGCAGCCAAGGGAGGAGTCGGGACCCCCCCTACGAGCAGTACTTC; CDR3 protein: CASSQGRSRDPPYEQYF
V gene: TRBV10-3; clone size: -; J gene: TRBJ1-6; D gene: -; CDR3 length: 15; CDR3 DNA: TGTGCCATCAGTGACAGTGGGAACTATAATTCACCCCTCCACTTT; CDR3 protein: CAISDSGNYNSPLHF
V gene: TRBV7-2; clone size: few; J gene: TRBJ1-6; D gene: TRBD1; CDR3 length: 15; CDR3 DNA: TGTGCCAGCAGCTCGGGACAGTTTGGCATTTCACCCCTCCACTTT; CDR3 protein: CASSSGQFGISPLHF
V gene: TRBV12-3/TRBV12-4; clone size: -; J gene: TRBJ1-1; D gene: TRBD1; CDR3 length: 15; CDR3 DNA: TGTGCCAGCAGGCTGGGACAGAGAATGAACACTGAAGCTTTCTTT; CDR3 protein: CASRLGQRMNTEAFF
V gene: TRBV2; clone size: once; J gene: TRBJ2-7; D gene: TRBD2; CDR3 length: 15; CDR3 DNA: TGTGCCAGCAGTGAATCCAGCGGGATCCACTACGAGCAGTACTTC; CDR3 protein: CASSESSGIHYEQYF
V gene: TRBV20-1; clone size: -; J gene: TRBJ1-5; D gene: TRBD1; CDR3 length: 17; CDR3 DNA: TGCAGTGCGAGAGGGGGACAGGGTAATTGGAGGGTTCAGCCCCAGCATTTT; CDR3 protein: CSARGGQGNWRVQPQHF
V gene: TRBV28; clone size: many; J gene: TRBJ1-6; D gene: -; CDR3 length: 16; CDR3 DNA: TGTGCCAGCAGTTTACATAATCGGATCTTCAATTCACCCCTCCACTTT; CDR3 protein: CASSLHNRIFNSPLHF
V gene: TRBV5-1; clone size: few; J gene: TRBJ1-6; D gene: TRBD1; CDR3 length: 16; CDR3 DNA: TGCGCCAGCAGCGAGGGACAGGCAACCTATAATTCACCCCTCCACTTT; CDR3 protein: CASSEGQATYNSPLHF
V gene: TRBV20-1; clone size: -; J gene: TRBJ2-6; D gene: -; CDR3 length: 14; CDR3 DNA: TGCAGTGCTAGTCCCACCTCTGGGGCCAACGTCCTGACTTTC; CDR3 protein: CSASPTSGANVLTF
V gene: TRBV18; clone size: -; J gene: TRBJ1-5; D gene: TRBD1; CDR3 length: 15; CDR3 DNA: TGTGCCAGCTCAAATACAGGGGGCCGCAATCAGCCCCAGCATTTT; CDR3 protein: CASSNTGGRNQPQHF
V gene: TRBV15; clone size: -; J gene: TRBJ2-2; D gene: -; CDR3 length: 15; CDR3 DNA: TGTGCCACCAGCAGAGATCGGGGAATCGCCGGGGAGCTGTTTTTT; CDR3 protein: CATSRDRGIAGELFF
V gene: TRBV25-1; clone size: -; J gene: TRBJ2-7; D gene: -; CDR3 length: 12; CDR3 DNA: TGTGCCAGCAGTGAGCGTGGCTACGAGCAGTACTTC; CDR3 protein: CASSERGYEQYF